Detailed here is one T cell receptor beta chain. The target antigen is unknown. The data are from a study of shared clonotypes between healthy human individuals. Overall study context: A donor's plate count was three for CD4 naive and three for CD4 memory; CD8 naive had two and CD8 memory one. Findings and limits, study-wide: Naive subsets generally exceeded memory subsets in estimated richness.

The assay ran at deep level. Profiled with immunoSEQ multiplex PCR; TCRdb holds only in-frame clones, not every one. Among 550,000 to 650,000 clones listed, approximately 96% were seen once. The V gene lost 7 bases and the J gene lost 15 bases, with 21 bases spanning the gap. This CDR3 contains 13 residues. Naive CD8 isolation took CD45RO-negative cells positively selected for CCR7 and excluded terminally differentiated effector memory CD45RA+ cells. The rearrangement uses TRBV6-7 and TRBJ1-4; D gene unclear. TRBV6-7 is given ORF status, its function remaining uncertain. Sequences were obtained from naive CD8+ T cells sorted from blood. This TCR came from a woman aged 30 to 39 in good health. CDR3 protein: CASTKTRKERVFF. For the CDR3, the DNA is TGTGCCAGCACCAAAACTAGAAAGGAAAGGGTGTTTTTT.